The 5 T cell receptor beta chains listed next were all sequenced from one sample in a study of CD8+CD57+ T cells in acquired aplastic anemia (dated by TCRdb to between 2018 and 2020). Flow cytometry had shown CD8+CD57+ cell expansion in the patients selected for sequencing. The listed sequencing device is Illumina HiSeq 2000. Profiling of TCR beta VDJ combinations and CDR3 sequences used genomic DNA as the template. The raw public reads went through TCRdb reprocessing: fastp at Q25, MiXCR clone calling, in-frame beta chains kept. Every entry covers one CDR3 protein and lists the most common genes and DNA from its rows. This sample is represented by over 150,000 distinct CDR3 sequences; about 48% of them were singletons. The biggest ten clones account for less than 15% of the sample. Sequenced: sorted CD4+, CD8+, or CD8+CD57+ T cells (not recorded which) from PBMCs. The receptors derive from a human donor with aplastic anemia.

The sample holds a few counts of this clonotype. This may come from a read error, since a much larger clone is one base off. CDR3 region: CASSLVQGIGELFF. CDR3 DNA: TGTGCCAGCAGTTTAGTACAGGGGATCGGGGAGCTGTTTTTT. This chain joins TRBV12-3 or TRBV12-4 and TRBJ2-2; 7 bases line up with TRBD1. The CDR3 spans 14 residues. Unmatched junction bases numbered 3, after V lost 1 base and J lost 7 bases.

Notes on this clonotype: A much larger clone lies one base from this, so it may be a read error. Because it lacks the conserved phenylalanine or tryptophan at the end, this CDR3 is likely a read error. The chain employs TRBV10-3 and TRBJ2-3, with TRBD2 as a possible D gene (7 bases). The CDR3 length is 15 residues. CDR1 is ENHRY and CDR2 is SYGVKD in the germline V gene. V was trimmed by 10 bases and J by 5 bases, leaving 22 bases between them. CDR3 amino acids: CASSRSGGPGDTQYS. In DNA, the CDR3 is TGTGCCAGCAGCCGGTCCGGGGGGCCGGGAGATACGCAGTATTCT.

This clonotype was detected a few times. This chain joins TRBV10-2 and TRBJ1-2; 9 bases fit TRBD1. The CDR3 has 15 residues. Germline CDR1 is WSHSY and CDR2 is SAAADI. V lost 8 bases to trimming and J lost 3 bases; unmatched junction nucleotides: 10. The chain's CDR3 is CASGHAGQGYYGYTF. CDR3 nucleotide sequence: TGCGCCAGCGGGCACGCGGGACAGGGTTACTATGGCTACACCTTC.

Remarks on this clonotype: A much more abundant neighbour one base away suggests this may be a read error. This rearrangement joins TRBV4-3 to TRBJ1-2, with 8 positions matching TRBD1. The germline gives CDR1 LGHNA, CDR2 YSLEER. The CDR3 runs to 14 residues. The DNA for the CDR3 is TGCGCCAGCAGCCTTGGACAGGGCGACTATGGCTACGCCTTC. It specifies CASSLGQGDYGYAF.

This clonotype was seen ten or more times. The DNA of the CDR3 is TGTGCCAGCGGACTGGGTAGCGGGGGAGAGACCCAGTACTTC. Its protein product is CASGLGSGGETQYF. The chain is built from TRBV6-1 and TRBJ2-5; 9 bases agree with TRBD2. The CDR3 has 14 amino acids. Germline lookup yields CDR1 MNHNS and CDR2 SASEGT. V gave up 8 bases and J gave up 4 bases; unmatched junction bases: 8.